These 27 T cell receptor beta chains originate from one sample sequenced in a study of neurological immune-mediated disorders. TCRdb reanalysed the 5' RACE reads using MiXCR and keeps one entry per CDR3 protein. The data hold tens of thousands of distinct CDR3 sequences, with under 20% observed a single time. Sequences were obtained from PBMCs. The origin of the receptors is a woman aged 40 to 50 in good health.

There are a few counts of this clonotype. V and J are TRBV15 and TRBJ1-2; D might be TRBD1 (6 bases). The V gene's germline CDR1 is LNHNV and CDR2 YYDKDF (reference sequence). The V gene lost 5 bases and the J gene lost 8 bases, with 21 bases spanning the gap. This CDR3 is built from 15 residues. For the CDR3, the DNA is TGTGCCACCAGCCTGGGTTACGGGGGGCCGCGAGGCTACACCTTC. It is translated as CATSLGYGGPRGYTF.

This clonotype was seen at least ten times. This CDR3 is CASRHGSNSGNTIYF. The DNA of the CDR3 is TGTGCCAGCAGACACGGGAGTAACTCTGGAAACACCATATATTTT. The chain employs TRBV4-2 and TRBJ1-3; D not certain. CDR3 size: 15 residues. The germline V gene has CDR1 LGHNA and CDR2 YNFKEQ. Trimming took 6 bases from V and 0 from J, leaving 12 bases between them.

In the case of this clonotype: A much more abundant neighbour one base away suggests this may be a read error. The J gene is TRBJ1-1, the V gene TRBV6-2 or TRBV6-3; TRBD1 matches 7 bases. CDR1 and CDR2 (germline): MNHEY, SVGEGT. This CDR3 has 17 amino acids. The DNA of the CDR3 is TGTGCCAGCAGCTCAAGGCACGGACAGGCCTTGAAAACTGAAGCTTTCTTT. Its translation: CASSSRHGQALKTEAFF.

At least ten counts were recorded for this clonotype. The rearrangement links TRBV29-1 to TRBJ1-2, with D maybe TRBD1 (5 bases). This CDR3 has 11 amino acids. Germline CDR1 reads SQVTM; CDR2 reads ANQGSEA. The ends were cut back, 7 bases at V and 6 bases at J, with 12 bases in the middle. As DNA, the CDR3 is TGCAGCGGGATTGGGGGAGATGGCTACACCTTC. Its protein is CSGIGGDGYTF.

This clonotype has ten or more counts. The rearrangement uses TRBV18 and TRBJ2-7, with TRBD1 identical over 9 bases. The germline V gene encodes CDR1 KGHSH and CDR2 LQKENI. Germline trimming cut 3 bases from V and 3 bases from J; bases unmatched to any gene: 3. This CDR3 comprises 14 residues. CDR3 DNA sequence: TGTGCCAGCTCACCGACAGGGGGGTTCTACGAGCAGTACTTC. It is translated as CASSPTGGFYEQYF.

This clonotype showed up many times. V is TRBV20-1 and J is TRBJ1-2, with a possible D match to TRBD1 (5 bases). The CDR3 runs to 13 residues. Trimming pared 6 bases from V and 3 bases from J, leaving 14 bases between. CDR1 and CDR2 (germline): DFQATT, SNEGSKA (reference sequence). The CDR3 region is CSASTGTYYGYTF. The CDR3 DNA reads TGCAGTGCCTCTACCGGGACCTACTATGGCTACACCTTC.

This clonotype was counted at least ten times. The J gene is TRBJ2-1, the V gene TRBV20-1, with D perhaps TRBD2 (6 bases). CDR1 is DFQATT and CDR2 is SNEGSKA in the germline V gene (reference sequence). This CDR3 is 17 amino acids long. The ends were cut back, 0 bases at V and 8 bases at J, with 23 bases in the middle. The CDR3: CSARDSTSIGFFDEQFF. The CDR3 DNA reads TGCAGTGCTAGAGATTCCACTAGCATCGGGTTTTTCGATGAGCAGTTCTTC.

This clonotype was detected many times. The chain links TRBV30 to TRBJ1-1; D is possibly TRBD1 (5 bases). V lost 5 bases and J lost 8, with 9 bases in between. Looked up from germline, CDR1 is GTSNPN and CDR2 is SVGIG (reference sequence). The CDR3 is made up of 10 amino acids. The chain's CDR3 is CAWRQREAFF. DNA of the CDR3: TGTGCCTGGCGACAGAGGGAAGCTTTCTTT.

This clonotype was observed at least ten times. CDR3 DNA: TGCAGTGCTCTCCAGGGAAAGAATGAGCAGTTCTTC. Its protein is CSALQGKNEQFF. The rearrangement uses TRBV20-1 and TRBJ2-1, with TRBD1 as a possible D gene (5 bases). The CDR3 totals 12 residues. CDR1 and CDR2 (germline): DFQATT, SNEGSKA (reference sequence). V was trimmed by 5 bases and J by 7 bases, leaving 12 bases between them.

This clonotype was picked up many times. The J gene is TRBJ2-2, the V gene TRBV5-1; D is possibly TRBD1 or TRBD2 (5 bases each). The CDR3 runs 15 residues. Germline V gene lookup returns CDR1 SGHRS and CDR2 YFSETQ. V was trimmed by 4 bases and J by 5 bases, leaving 15 bases between them. CDR3: CASSQGPTRTGELFF. CDR3 bases: TGCGCCAGCAGCCAGGGACCTACGAGGACCGGGGAGCTGTTTTTT.

This clonotype occurred many times. CDR3 sequence reads: CASSFLDSSGMPSYEQYV. The DNA for the CDR3 is TGTGCCAGCAGTTTTCTGGACTCGTCAGGTATGCCCTCCTACGAGCAGTACGTC. V and J are TRBV27 and TRBJ2-7, with D possibly being TRBD2 (5 bases). From germline, CDR1 is MNHEY and CDR2 SMNVEV (reference sequence). This CDR3 comprises 18 residues. With 3 bases removed from V and 0 bases from J, the gap between germline ends came to 21 bases.

This sequence joins TRBV19 and TRBJ1-2, with TRBD1 matching 9 bases. CDR3 length equals 14 residues. Germline V CDR1 and CDR2: LNHDA, SQIVND (reference sequence). V shed 9 bases and J 4 bases; nucleotides not matched to a gene: 9. The DNA of the CDR3 is TGTGCCAGCGCGGGACAGGGTGGTATCTATGGCTACACCTTC. As protein: CASAGQGGIYGYTF.

This clonotype was detected many times. The chain is built from TRBV27 and TRBJ1-6; TRBD1 matches at 8 bases. Looked up from germline, CDR1 is MNHEY and CDR2 is SMNVEV (reference sequence). The CDR3 length is 18 residues. The trim removed 3 bases at V and 1 base at J, leaving 8 bases unmatched. DNA of the CDR3: TGTGCCAGCAGTTTGGCAGGGGGCAGTGGATCCTATAATTCACCCCTCCACTTT. Its protein product is CASSLAGGSGSYNSPLHF.

At least ten counts were recorded for this clonotype. The chain uses TRBV10-3 and TRBJ1-6; D is undetermined. V lost 4 bases to trimming and J lost 7 bases, with 8 bases between them. The CDR3 contains 13 residues. The germline gives CDR1 ENHRY, CDR2 SYGVKD. CDR3 residues: CAISGAANSPLHF. CDR3 coding DNA: TGTGCCATCAGTGGGGCGGCGAATTCACCCCTCCACTTT.

There are many counts of this clonotype. This chain connects TRBV28 to TRBJ1-2; D is ambiguous. Germline values: CDR1 MDHEN, CDR2 SYDVKM. Between the trimmed V and J ends, which lost 8 bases and 10 bases, there was a span of 5 bases. This CDR3 comprises 8 residues. CDR3 loop: CASGIYTF. As DNA, the CDR3 is TGTGCCAGCGGGATCTACACCTTC.

This clonotype was recorded many times. The chain couples TRBV6-1 to TRBJ1-1, with D maybe TRBD1 (5 bases). Germline V gene data show CDR1 as MNHNS and CDR2 as SASEGT. This CDR3 region has 16 residues. Trimming removed 2 bases at V and 0 bases at J, with 13 bases between. CDR3 residues: CASSEMTVPLNTEAFF. The CDR3 DNA reads as TGTGCCAGCAGTGAAATGACAGTGCCCCTGAACACTGAAGCTTTCTTT.

This clonotype was seen repeatedly, ten times or more. The genes are TRBV5-8 and TRBJ1-1; a possible D gene is TRBD1 (5 bases). Germline V gene data show CDR1 as SGHTS and CDR2 as YDEGEE. The CDR3 has 15 amino acids. Between the trimmed V and J ends, which lost 6 bases and 0 bases, there was a span of 15 bases. This CDR3 is CASTKGFRVNTEAFF. The CDR3 DNA follows: TGTGCCAGCACTAAGGGGTTTAGGGTGAACACTGAAGCTTTCTTT.

This clonotype has ten or more counts. The chain has TRBV7-9 and TRBJ1-2; D gene uncertain. The germline V gene has CDR1 SEHNR and CDR2 FQNEAQ (reference sequence). CDR3 size: 13 residues. Trimming pared 4 bases from V and 4 bases from J, leaving 10 bases between. The CDR3 coding sequence is TGTGCCAGCAGCTCCTGGACGGGCTATGGCTACACCTTC. Residues: CASSSWTGYGYTF.

This clonotype came up a few times. The rearrangement uses TRBV3-1 and TRBJ1-2, with D possibly TRBD1 on 5 matching bases. The CDR3 sequence is 15 residues long. Per germline, CDR1 LGHDT and CDR2 YNNKEL (reference sequence). Trimming took 0 bases from V and 5 from J, leaving 13 bases between them. The CDR3 DNA reads as TGTGCCAGCAGCCAAGATGCAGGGAAAAGGTATGGCTACACCTTC. This translates into CASSQDAGKRYGYTF.

This clonotype showed up many times. The genes are TRBV5-6 and TRBJ1-2; D is undetermined. V was cut by 0 bases and J by 3 bases, with 6 bases left in between. The CDR3 sequence is 13 residues long. Germline V gives CDR1 SGHDT, CDR2 YYEEEE. In DNA, the CDR3 is TGTGCCAGCAGCTTGGGCCAGGACTATGGCTACACCTTC. This sequence encodes CASSLGQDYGYTF.

The V gene is TRBV9, the J gene TRBJ2-2, with no clear D. Germline-derived CDR1 and CDR2 are SGDLS and YYNGEE. The CDR3 spans 15 residues. V shed 1 base and J shed 2 bases, with 9 bases lying between them. DNA of the CDR3: TGTGCCAGCAGCGTATACGGATACAACACCGGGGAGCTGTTTTTT. Amino acid sequence: CASSVYGYNTGELFF. Full variable domain (missing parts from reference TRBV9 and TRBJ2-2): DSGVTQTPKHLITATGQRVTLRCSPRSGDLSVYWYQQSLDQGLQFLIQYYNGEERAKGNILERFSAQQFPDLHSELNLSSLELGDSALYFCASSVYGYNTGELFFGEGSRLTVL.

This clonotype appeared many times. V gene TRBV3-1 combines with J gene TRBJ2-5; 10 nucleotides match TRBD2. The ends lost 1 base at V and 2 bases at J; junction bases unmatched: 4. Germline CDR1 reads LGHDT; CDR2 reads YNNKEL (reference sequence). The CDR3 is made up of 16 amino acids. The CDR3 sequence: CASSQGIAGGQETQYF. CDR3 in DNA: TGTGCCAGCAGCCAAGGGATAGCGGGGGGTCAAGAGACCCAGTACTTC.

The rearrangement joins TRBV6-1 to TRBJ2-3; TRBD1 agrees at 8 bases. The CDR3 has 15 amino acids. J gave up 4 bases and V 2 bases, and 5 bases lay outside the gene matches. Germline V CDR1 and CDR2: MNHNS, SASEGT. The CDR3 here is CASSEQGARADTQYF. DNA of the CDR3: TGTGCCAGCAGTGAACAGGGGGCTAGGGCAGATACGCAGTATTTT.

This clonotype appeared many times. V is TRBV5-1 and J is TRBJ2-5; D might be TRBD2 (7 bases). The CDR3 is 14 amino acids. CDR1 is SGHRS, CDR2 YFSETQ, per germline. V was cut by 2 bases and J by 4 bases, with 12 bases left in between. The chain's CDR3 is CASSFGGASETQYF. Written as DNA, the CDR3 is TGCGCCAGCAGCTTTGGGGGGGCCTCAGAGACCCAGTACTTC.

This clonotype has a count of ten or more. CDR3 coding DNA: TGTGCCAGCAGTCCCCCGTCCGTGCCCGAGCAGTACGTC. It specifies CASSPPSVPEQYV. The rearrangement joins TRBV28 to TRBJ2-7; D unclear. This CDR3 is 13 amino acids long. The germline V gene has CDR1 MDHEN and CDR2 SYDVKM. Trimming cost V 5 bases and J 6 bases, with 14 bases left between them.

This clonotype came up many times. V gene TRBV20-1 combines with J gene TRBJ2-3; TRBD2 matches at 8 bases. The CDR3 spans 16 residues. Germline CDR1 DFQATT, CDR2 SNEGSKA (reference sequence). J gave up 5 bases and V 5 bases, and 15 bases lay outside the gene matches. CDR3 amino acids: CSASRDSGAGGDTQYF. The CDR3 nucleotides read TGCAGTGCTTCGAGGGATAGCGGGGCGGGTGGAGATACGCAGTATTTT.

This clonotype has ten or more counts. The V gene is TRBV5-1, the J gene TRBJ2-3; the D call may be TRBD1 or TRBD2 (5 bases each). V lost 4 bases and J lost 6, with 21 bases in between. The CDR3 contains 16 residues. Germline V gives CDR1 SGHRS, CDR2 YFSETQ. CDR3 DNA sequence: TGCGCCAGCAGCCTCGACTCCGGGGCCCCAGGGGATACGCAGTATTTT. Encoded protein: CASSLDSGAPGDTQYF.